This TCR beta chain was documented in a study of T cells in tuberculosis. Profiling relied on immunoSEQ multiplex PCR, and the TCRdb table lists in-frame clones only, not all of them. The repertoire consists of tens of thousands of clones, with 85% to 95% occurring once and the leading ten covering 6.5% to 9%. As concerns this clone: The antigen is unknown.

The CDR3 sequence is 13 residues long. Per germline, CDR1 ENHRY and CDR2 SYGVKD. V was clipped by 0 bases and J by 4 bases, with 6 bases between them. Points from the study as a whole: Active tuberculosis cases were adults; controls were adolescents.

Adolescents were screened for latent TB by skin test and IGRA. Each clinical donor contributed on average about 100,000 T cells from unsorted cryopreserved PBMC. The sample taken for sequencing was PBMCs. This receptor was taken from a donor aged 5-35 years with latent tuberculosis or without tuberculosis infection. The chain couples TRBV10-3 to TRBJ1-2; D call uncertain. CDR3 in DNA: TGTGCCATCAGTGAGTCAGAGGGCTATGGCTACACCTTC. Translated, it gives CAISESEGYGYTF.